A single sample is the source of the 17 T cell receptor beta chains below, sequenced in a study of untreated major depressive disorder. Overall study findings and caveats: Depressed patients' CD4+ T cells carried increased TRBV05-01 (Vbeta 5.1) usage versus control CD4+ T cells.

Antigens of these TCRs are unknown. Clones were sequenced by immunoSEQ multiplex PCR, and TCRdb holds only the in-frame ones, with some missing. Among roughly 25,000 clones listed, approximately 91% were seen once. The sample was CD4+ T cells from PBMCs. These receptors were taken from a woman in her twenties or thirties with major depressive disorder.

The chain combines TRBV9 with TRBJ1-6; 7 bases are shared with TRBD1. CDR1 and CDR2 from the germline V gene are SGDLS and YYNGEE. The CDR3 loop spans 16 amino acids. The V gene end was trimmed by 3 bases and the J gene end by 6 bases; junction bases not matched to a gene: 9. The CDR3 coding sequence is TGTGCCAGCAGCGGAGGCGGGGGACAGCCTAATTCACCCCTCCACTTT. Protein product: CASSGGGGQPNSPLHF.

V gene TRBV28 combines with J gene TRBJ1-2, with unresolved D. CDR1 and CDR2 from the germline V gene are MDHEN and SYDVKM. This CDR3 comprises 15 residues. The ends were cut back, 0 bases at V and 4 bases at J, with 12 bases in the middle. CDR3 sequence reads: CASSLWRGLSYGYTF. CDR3 in DNA: TGTGCCAGCAGTTTATGGCGGGGTCTCTCCTATGGCTACACCTTC.

The chain employs TRBV5-5 and TRBJ1-2; D uncertain. From germline, CDR1 is SGHKS and CDR2 YYEKEE (reference sequence). This CDR3 has 13 residues. The V and J ends lost 0 bases and 1 base respectively, with 4 bases between them. In nucleotides, the CDR3 is TGTGCCAGCAGCTTGGGGGGTAACTATGGCTACACCTTC. This codes for CASSLGGNYGYTF.

The gene calls are TRBV7-2 and TRBJ1-2; D may be TRBD1 (5 bases). Germline-derived CDR1 and CDR2 are SGHTA and FQGNSA. There are 12 residues in the CDR3. V was shortened by 7 bases and J by 7 bases, with 13 bases between the two germline ends. CDR3 sequence (DNA): TGTGCCAGCACCAAAAGGGGTAGTGGCTACACCTTC. As protein: CASTKRGSGYTF.

CDR3 sequence (DNA): TGTGCCAGCAGTGAAATGTTACATAGCAATCAGCCCCAGCATTTT. This encodes CASSEMLHSNQPQHF. The chain couples TRBV6-1 to TRBJ1-5; D is unresolved. Germline V gene data show CDR1 as MNHNS and CDR2 as SASEGT. The CDR3 covers 15 residues. Trimming cost V 2 bases and J 0 bases, with 8 bases left between them.

This chain uses TRBV9 with TRBJ2-2; D perhaps matches TRBD1 (5 bases). Germline lookup yields CDR1 SGDLS and CDR2 YYNGEE. This CDR3 region has 13 residues. The V and J ends lost 3 bases and 5 bases respectively, with 8 bases between them. The CDR3 loop reads CASSEQGTGELFF. For the CDR3, the DNA is TGTGCCAGCAGCGAGCAGGGAACCGGGGAGCTGTTTTTT.

CDR3 DNA sequence: TGCAGCGTTGAAGATCGGCTAGCGGGAACCACAGATACGCAGTATTTT. Residues: CSVEDRLAGTTDTQYF. The chain combines TRBV29-1 with TRBJ2-3; 9 positions match TRBD2. This CDR3 has 16 residues. V lost 0 bases, J lost 2 bases, and 6 bases stayed unmatched. Germline V gene data show CDR1 as SQVTM and CDR2 as ANQGSEA.

CDR3 region: CASSVRGLAGQETQYF. The CDR3, as DNA: TGTGCCAGCAGCGTAAGGGGACTAGCGGGCCAGGAGACCCAGTACTTC. V usage is TRBV9 and J usage is TRBJ2-5; 12 nucleotides line up with TRBD2. J was trimmed by 5 bases and V by 1 base; bases with no gene match: 6. The CDR3 covers 16 residues. Germline V gives CDR1 SGDLS, CDR2 YYNGEE.

This chain's CDR3 is CASRPLGLAPDNEQFF. CDR3 nucleotides: TGTGCCAGCAGACCTCTGGGACTAGCGCCAGACAATGAGCAGTTCTTC. V and J are TRBV2 and TRBJ2-1; 10 nucleotides match TRBD2. V dropped 6 bases and J dropped 5; count of bases not matched to a gene: 10. Germline CDR1 is SNHLY and CDR2 is FYNNEI. The CDR3 runs 16 residues.

CDR3 nucleotides: TGTGCCAGCAGCTCGCCCGGGACTAGCGGTACGGAGCTGTTTTTT. It is translated as CASSSPGTSGTELFF. The chain joins TRBV7-6 to TRBJ2-2; 11 bases map to TRBD2. The CDR3 spans 15 residues. The V gene end was trimmed by 4 bases and the J gene end by 10 bases; junction bases not matched to a gene: 8. CDR1 and CDR2 (germline): SGHVS, FNYEAQ.

The genes are TRBV5-1 and TRBJ2-3; D gene unclear. CDR3 length: 14 residues. Germline V lookup: CDR1 SGHRS, CDR2 YFSETQ. V lost 4 bases and J lost 4, with 13 bases in between. For the CDR3, the DNA is TGCGCCAGCAGCCCCCAGAAGGGCGCAGATACGCAGTATTTT. Translated, it gives CASSPQKGADTQYF.

The chain joins TRBV6-1 to TRBJ1-4; D perhaps matches TRBD1 (6 bases). V was shortened by 4 bases and J by 5 bases, with 8 bases between the two germline ends. CDR3 length: 13 residues. Germline V gene data show CDR1 as MNHNS and CDR2 as SASEGT. The CDR3 spells CASSAGQNEKLFF. The CDR3 DNA is TGTGCCAGCAGTGCTGGACAGAATGAAAAACTGTTTTTT.

The chain carries TRBV5-1 and TRBJ2-7; 8 bases are shared with TRBD2. V dropped 4 bases and J dropped 2; count of bases not matched to a gene: 8. The CDR3 consists of 15 residues. Germline assignment: CDR1 SGHRS and CDR2 YFSETQ. The CDR3 sequence: CASSPREGRTYEQYF. DNA of the CDR3: TGCGCCAGCAGCCCCCGGGAGGGGCGCACCTACGAGCAGTACTTC.

The V and J genes are TRBV6-4 and TRBJ2-3; tentatively, D is TRBD2 (6 bases). Trimming stripped 2 bases from V and 2 bases from J, with 11 bases between. CDR3 length: 15 residues. CDR1 and CDR2 (germline): MRHNA, SNTAGT. The CDR3 coding sequence is TGTGCCAGCAGTGACGACGGGAGAGCCACAGATACGCAGTATTTT. Translated: CASSDDGRATDTQYF.

The V call is TRBV7-2, the J call TRBJ1-2, with D tentatively TRBD1 (5 bases). The length of the CDR3 is 15 residues. V lost 5 bases and J 3 bases, leaving 16 bases between the germline ends. Per germline, CDR1 SGHTA and CDR2 FQGNSA. DNA of the CDR3: TGTGCCAGCAGCCCTAGGGGACCTCAATACTATGGCTACACCTTC. It translates to CASSPRGPQYYGYTF.

CDR3 nucleotides: TGCGCCAGCAGCGGGGGACAGCAGAACACTGAAGCTTTCTTT. It yields the protein CASSGGQQNTEAFF. The rearrangement joins TRBV5-1 to TRBJ1-1, with TRBD1 identical over 7 bases. This CDR3 is 14 amino acids long. J lost 1 base, V lost 4 bases, and 4 bases had no gene match. The germline V gene has CDR1 SGHRS and CDR2 YFSETQ.

The chain employs TRBV5-1 and TRBJ2-2; no clear D. Per germline, CDR1 SGHRS and CDR2 YFSETQ. V lost 1 base and J lost 1, with 5 bases in between. The CDR3 runs 14 residues. CDR3 in amino acids: CASSLFGNTGELFF. CDR3 bases: TGCGCCAGCAGCTTGTTCGGGAACACCGGGGAGCTGTTTTTT.